Below, one T cell receptor beta chain is given with its context. The V gene's germline CDR1 is MDHEN and CDR2 SYDVKM. The V gene end was trimmed by 1 base and the J gene end by 9 bases; junction bases not matched to a gene: 7. The CDR3 length is 15 residues. This specimen belongs to a study of CD8 T cells in Susac syndrome. cDNA came from about 0.5 to 1 ug RNA primed by random hexamers. TCRdb re-called the immunoSEQ multiplex PCR reads with MiXCR, one entry per CDR3 protein. Here the sample spans under 95,000 distinct CDR3 sequences, 95% being singletons. This rearrangement joins TRBV28 to TRBJ2-1; TRBD2 matches 9 bases. Sequencing was carried out using CD8+ T cells from PBMCs. The receptor comes from a human donor with Susac syndrome. The CDR3 DNA reads as TGTGCCAGCAGTTTATCCCAAGCGGGAGGAGTTGAGCAGTTCTTC. As protein: CASSLSQAGGVEQFF.